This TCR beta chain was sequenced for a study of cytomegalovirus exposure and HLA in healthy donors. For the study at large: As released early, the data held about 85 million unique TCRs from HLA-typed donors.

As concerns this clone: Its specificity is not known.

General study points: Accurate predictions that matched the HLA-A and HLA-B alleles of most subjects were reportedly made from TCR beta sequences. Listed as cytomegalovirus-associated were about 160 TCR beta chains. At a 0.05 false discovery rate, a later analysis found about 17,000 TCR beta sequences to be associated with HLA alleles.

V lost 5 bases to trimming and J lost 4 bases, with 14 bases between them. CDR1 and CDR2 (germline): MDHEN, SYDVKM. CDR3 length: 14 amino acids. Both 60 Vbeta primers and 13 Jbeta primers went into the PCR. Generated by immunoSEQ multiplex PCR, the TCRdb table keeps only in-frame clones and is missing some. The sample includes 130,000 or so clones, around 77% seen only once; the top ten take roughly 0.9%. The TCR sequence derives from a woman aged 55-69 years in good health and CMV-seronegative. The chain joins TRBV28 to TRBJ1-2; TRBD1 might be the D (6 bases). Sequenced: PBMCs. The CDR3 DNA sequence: TGTGCCAGCAGTGATCGACAGGTCGCCTATGGCTACACCTTC. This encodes CASSDRQVAYGYTF.